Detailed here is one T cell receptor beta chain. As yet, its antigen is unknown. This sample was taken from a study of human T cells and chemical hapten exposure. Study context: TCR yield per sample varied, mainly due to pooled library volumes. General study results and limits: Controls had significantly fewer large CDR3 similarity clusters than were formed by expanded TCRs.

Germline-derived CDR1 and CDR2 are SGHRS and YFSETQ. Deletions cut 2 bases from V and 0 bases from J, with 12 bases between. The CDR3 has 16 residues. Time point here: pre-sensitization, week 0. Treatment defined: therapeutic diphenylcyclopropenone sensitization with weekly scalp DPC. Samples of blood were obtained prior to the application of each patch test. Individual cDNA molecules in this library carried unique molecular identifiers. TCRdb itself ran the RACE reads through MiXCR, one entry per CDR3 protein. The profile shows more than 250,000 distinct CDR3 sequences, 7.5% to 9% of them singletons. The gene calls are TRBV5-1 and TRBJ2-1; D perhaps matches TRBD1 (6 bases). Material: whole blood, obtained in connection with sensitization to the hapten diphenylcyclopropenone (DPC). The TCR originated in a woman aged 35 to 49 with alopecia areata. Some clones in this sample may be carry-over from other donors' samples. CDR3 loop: CASSFLTGSSYNEQFF. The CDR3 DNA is TGCGCCAGCAGCTTCCTCACAGGGAGCTCCTACAATGAGCAGTTCTTC.